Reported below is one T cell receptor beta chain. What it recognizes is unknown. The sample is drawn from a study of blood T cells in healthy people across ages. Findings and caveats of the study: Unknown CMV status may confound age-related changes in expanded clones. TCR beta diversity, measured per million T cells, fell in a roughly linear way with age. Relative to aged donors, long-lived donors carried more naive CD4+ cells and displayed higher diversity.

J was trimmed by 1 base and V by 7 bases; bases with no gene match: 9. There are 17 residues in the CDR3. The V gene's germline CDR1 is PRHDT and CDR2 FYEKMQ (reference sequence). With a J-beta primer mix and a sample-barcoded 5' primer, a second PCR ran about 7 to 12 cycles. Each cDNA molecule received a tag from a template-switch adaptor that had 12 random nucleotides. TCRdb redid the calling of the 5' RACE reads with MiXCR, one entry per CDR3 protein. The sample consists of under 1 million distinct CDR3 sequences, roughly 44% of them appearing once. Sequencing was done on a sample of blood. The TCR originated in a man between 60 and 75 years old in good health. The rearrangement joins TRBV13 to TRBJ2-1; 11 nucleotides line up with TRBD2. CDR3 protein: CASKNSSGGLSYNEQFF. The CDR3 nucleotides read TGTGCCAGCAAAAACTCTAGCGGGGGGCTGTCCTACAATGAGCAGTTCTTC.